Presented here are 25 T cell receptor beta chains from one specimen sequenced in a study of blood T cell repertoires in COVID-19. Method: immunoSEQ multiplex PCR; TCRdb's copy keeps in-frame clones and lacks some. This sample has fewer than 200,000 clones, with around four fifths found just once. Sequencing was carried out using peripheral blood. The receptor set was obtained from a woman of 80 years or more with COVID-19, enrolled during active disease.

V is TRBV4-1 and J is TRBJ1-4, with a weak D call TRBD1 (5 bases). The length of the CDR3 is 14 residues. V lost 3 bases, J lost 3 bases, and 8 bases lay in between. CDR1 is MGHRA, CDR2 YSYEKL, per germline. The chain's CDR3 is CASSQGLANEKLFF. Written as DNA, the CDR3 is TGCGCCAGCAGCCAGGGACTGGCTAATGAAAAACTGTTTTTT.

The chain employs TRBV5-1 and TRBJ1-1; a possible D gene is TRBD1 (6 bases). Germline V gives CDR1 SGHRS, CDR2 YFSETQ. The CDR3 sequence is 13 residues long. The V end lost 6 bases, the J end lost 1 base, and 10 bases lay between the germline ends. CDR3 amino acids: CASNGQSNTEAFF. The CDR3 DNA follows: TGCGCCAGCAATGGACAGTCGAACACTGAAGCTTTCTTT.

The genes are TRBV2 and TRBJ2-5; 7 nucleotides align to TRBD2. J was trimmed by 5 bases and V by 6 bases; bases with no gene match: 9. The CDR3 runs 14 residues. Looked up from germline, CDR1 is SNHLY and CDR2 is FYNNEI. The CDR3 DNA reads as TGTGCCAGCAGCAGGTCCAGGGAGGGGGAGACCCAGTACTTC. Translating gives CASSRSREGETQYF.

This clone was picked up one time. This sequence joins TRBV15 and TRBJ1-2; tentative D call: TRBD1 (5 bases). The CDR3 covers 17 residues. Trimming pared 0 bases from V and 4 bases from J, leaving 18 bases between. CDR1 is LNHNV and CDR2 is YYDKDF in the germline V gene (reference sequence). DNA of the CDR3: TGTGCCACCAGCAGAGATCGGGGGGACGGAAGGCTCTATGGCTACACCTTC. Translated: CATSRDRGDGRLYGYTF. The full variable domain, completed using reference TRBV15 and TRBJ1-2, is DAMVIQNPRYQVTQFGKPVTLSCSQTLNHNVMYWYQQKSSQAPKLLFHYYDKDFNNEADTPDNFQSRRPNTSFCFLDIRSPGLGDTAMYLCATSRDRGDGRLYGYTFGSGTRLTVV.

The rearrangement uses TRBV12-2 and TRBJ2-5; the D call in the table, TRBD2, was not verified against the DNA. TRBV12-2 is recorded as a pseudogene. This CDR3 region has 13 residues. The CDR3 sequence: CASRSPRGETQYF. The CDR3 region has the DNA TGTGCAAGTCGCTCCCCAAGAGGAGAGACCCAGTACTTC.

The gene calls are TRBV11-2 and TRBJ2-7; D is undetermined. The V gene lost 0 bases and the J gene lost 6 bases, with 9 bases spanning the gap. This CDR3 contains 13 residues. Germline V gene data show CDR1 as SGHAT and CDR2 as FQNNGV. CDR3 region: CASSLDPSGEQYF. The DNA for the CDR3 is TGTGCCAGCAGCTTAGATCCTAGTGGCGAGCAGTACTTC.

J is TRBJ2-3 and V is TRBV5-1; 12 bases match TRBD2. The length of the CDR3 is 18 residues. The ends lost 0 bases at V and 4 bases at J; junction bases unmatched: 9. Germline V lookup: CDR1 SGHRS, CDR2 YFSETQ. CDR3 amino acids: CASSLASTSGSPADTQYF. Here the CDR3 DNA reads TGCGCCAGCAGCTTGGCTTCGACTAGCGGGAGCCCCGCAGATACGCAGTATTTT.

The chain employs TRBV6-2 or TRBV6-3 and TRBJ2-7, with 7 bases aligning to TRBD2. The CDR3 sequence is 13 residues long. Germline assignment: CDR1 MNHEY and CDR2 SVGEGT. The ends lost 6 bases at V and 2 bases at J; junction bases unmatched: 4. Here the CDR3 reads CASRPSGTYEQYF. DNA of the CDR3: TGTGCCAGCAGGCCTAGCGGAACCTACGAGCAGTACTTC.

The chain employs TRBV7-9 and TRBJ2-5; TRBD1 might be the D (6 bases). This CDR3 comprises 14 residues. Looked up from germline, CDR1 is SEHNR and CDR2 is FQNEAQ (reference sequence). V lost 4 bases and J lost 1, with 10 bases in between. CDR3 sequence (DNA): TGTGCCAGCAGCTCGGGACACCTCCAAGAGACCCAGTACTTC. It encodes CASSSGHLQETQYF.

The chain joins TRBV10-3 to TRBJ1-2; the D gene is possibly TRBD1 (6 bases). Trimming stripped 4 bases from V and 2 bases from J, with 11 bases between. The CDR3 consists of 14 residues. Germline V gene data show CDR1 as ENHRY and CDR2 as SYGVKD. Here the CDR3 reads CAISVQGTNYGYTF. The CDR3 DNA reads TGTGCCATCAGTGTACAGGGTACCAACTATGGCTACACCTTC.

This sequence joins TRBV6-1 and TRBJ1-4; TRBD1 is a possible D gene (5 bases). Germline CDR1 and CDR2: MNHNS and SASEGT. Trimming pared 3 bases from V and 8 bases from J, leaving 16 bases between. The CDR3 loop spans 15 amino acids. CDR3 in DNA: TGTGCCAGCAGTGACAGTACAGGCGTGGGAGAAAAACTGTTTTTT. Residues: CASSDSTGVGEKLFF.

The genes are TRBV19 and TRBJ2-2; 11 positions agree with TRBD2. V lost 5 bases, J lost 5 bases, and 4 bases stayed unmatched. CDR3 size: 15 residues. Germline-derived CDR1 and CDR2 are LNHDA and SQIVND (reference sequence). CDR3 sequence: CASSSTSGATGELFF. The CDR3 bases are TGTGCCAGTAGTTCGACTAGCGGGGCTACCGGGGAGCTGTTTTTT.

The chain has TRBV19 and TRBJ1-1, with D uncertain. The V gene's germline CDR1 is LNHDA and CDR2 SQIVND (reference sequence). The CDR3 totals 12 residues. V lost 2 bases, J lost 7 bases, and 8 bases lay in between. CDR3 amino acids: CASSISRSEAFF. The DNA for the CDR3 is TGTGCCAGTAGTATATCGAGAAGTGAAGCTTTCTTT.

The V and J genes are TRBV19 and TRBJ2-3, with a weak D call TRBD2 (7 bases). This CDR3 region has 14 residues. Trimming took off 6 bases at V and 5 bases at J, with 15 bases between the two ends. Germline V gives CDR1 LNHDA, CDR2 SQIVND (reference sequence). CDR3 region: CASRGRGLGDTQYF. CDR3 in DNA: TGTGCCAGTAGGGGGCGGGGGCTAGGAGATACGCAGTATTTT.

In nucleotides, the CDR3 is TGTGCCAGCAGCTCCCAACTAGGGGGGGAGCTGTTTTTT. Its protein product is CASSSQLGGELFF. This chain joins TRBV7-6 and TRBJ2-2; a weak D match, TRBD2 (5 bases). Looked up from germline, CDR1 is SGHVS and CDR2 is FNYEAQ. V was cut by 4 bases and J by 8 bases, with 11 bases left in between. The CDR3 runs 13 residues. Drawing the rest from reference TRBV7-6 and TRBJ2-2, the complete variable domain is GAGVSQSPRYKVTKRGQDVALRCDPISGHVSLYWYRQALGQGPEFLTYFNYEAQQDKSGLPNDRFSAERPEGSISTLTIQRTEQRDSAMYRCASSSQLGGELFFGEGSRLTVL.

V and J are TRBV6-4 and TRBJ1-5; D gene ambiguous. The germline gives CDR1 MRHNA, CDR2 SNTAGT. CDR3 length: 14 residues. V was cut by 3 bases and J by 2 bases, with 8 bases left in between. The CDR3 DNA sequence: TGTGCCAGCAGTGAGCAGGCAGGCAATCAGCCCCAGCATTTT. It translates to CASSEQAGNQPQHF.

About this clone itself: Other DNA sequences of this sample code for an identical CDR3. The gene calls are TRBV29-1 and TRBJ1-5; possibly TRBD1 for D (5 bases). The ends were cut back, 4 bases at V and 6 bases at J, with 10 bases in the middle. This CDR3 has 12 amino acids. CDR1 and CDR2 from the germline V gene are SQVTM and ANQGSEA. The CDR3 region is CSVGQGGQPQHF. In nucleotides, the CDR3 is TGCAGCGTTGGGCAGGGAGGTCAGCCCCAGCATTTT.

V is TRBV9 and J is TRBJ1-5; D not resolved. Germline V gene lookup returns CDR1 SGDLS and CDR2 YYNGEE. Trimming removed 4 bases at V and 3 bases at J, with 14 bases between. CDR3 length: 15 residues. In DNA, the CDR3 is TGTGCCAGCAGCCTCGAGGCCCACCCCAATCAGCCCCAGCATTTT. Translation gives CASSLEAHPNQPQHF.

In this sample, this clone turned up a few times. The chain combines TRBV18 with TRBJ1-6, with D possibly matching TRBD1 (6 bases). V was clipped by 5 bases and J by 7 bases, with 9 bases between them. CDR3 length equals 13 residues. Germline V CDR1 and CDR2: KGHSH, LQKENI. The CDR3 bases are TGTGCCAGCTCAAAGGGGGTGAATTCACCCCTCCACTTT. It is translated as CASSKGVNSPLHF. The full variable domain, rest sourced from reference TRBV18 and TRBJ1-6, is NAGVMQNPRHLVRRRGQEARLRCSPMKGHSHVYWYRQLPEEGLKFMVYLQKENIIDESGMPKERFSAEFPKEGPSILRIQQVVRGDSAAYFCASSKGVNSPLHFGNGTRLTVT.

The rearrangement joins TRBV2 to TRBJ2-1; possibly TRBD1 for D (6 bases). There are 14 residues in the CDR3. V lost 2 bases, J lost 15 bases, and 20 bases lay in between. CDR1 and CDR2 from the germline V gene are SNHLY and FYNNEI. CDR3 in amino acids: CASSERDLTGTAFF. CDR3 in DNA: TGTGCCAGCAGTGAAAGGGACCTGACAGGTACTGCGTTCTTC. Complete variable domain (other parts from reference TRBV2 and TRBJ2-1): EPEVTQTPSHQVTQMGQEVILRCVPISNHLYFYWYRQILGQKVEFLVSFYNNEISEKSEIFDDQFSVERPDGSNFTLKIRSTKLEDSAMYFCASSERDLTGTAFFGPGTRLTVL.

This chain joins TRBV5-1 and TRBJ1-2; 7 nucleotides align to TRBD1. The ends lost 4 bases at V and 3 bases at J; junction bases unmatched: 12. Germline CDR1 reads SGHRS; CDR2 reads YFSETQ. The CDR3 length is 16 residues. The chain's CDR3 is CASSHGTALRDYGYTF. CDR3 sequence (DNA): TGCGCCAGCAGCCACGGGACAGCGTTAAGAGACTATGGCTACACCTTC.

J is TRBJ1-4 and V is TRBV19; the D gene is possibly TRBD1 (6 bases). CDR3 size: 14 residues. Trimming removed 4 bases at V and 8 bases at J, with 14 bases between. Germline CDR1 LNHDA, CDR2 SQIVND (reference sequence). Written as DNA, the CDR3 is TGTGCCAGTAGTAGGGGGCCGGACCCCGAAAAACTGTTTTTT. Translating gives CASSRGPDPEKLFF.

V gene TRBV3-1 (or the pseudogene TRBV3-2) combines with J gene TRBJ2-2; no reliable D call. The CDR3 runs 14 residues. Germline lookup yields CDR1 LGHDT and CDR2 YNNKEL (reference sequence). The germline V and J ends were trimmed by 3 bases and 6 bases, with 11 bases remaining between them. The CDR3 loop reads CASSQGLISGELFF. The CDR3, as DNA: TGTGCCAGCAGCCAGGGCCTTATATCCGGGGAGCTGTTTTTT.

This clone was recorded a few times. This sequence joins TRBV4-1 and TRBJ1-1; the D gene is possibly TRBD1 (5 bases). Per the germline V gene, CDR1 is MGHRA and CDR2 is YSYEKL. The CDR3 is 15 amino acids. Between the trimmed V and J ends, which lost 0 bases and 4 bases, there was a span of 12 bases. The CDR3 nucleotides read TGCGCCAGCAGCCAAGAATGGCAGGGAGGCACTGAAGCTTTCTTT. This sequence encodes CASSQEWQGGTEAFF.

This chain connects TRBV27 to TRBJ1-5, with a tentative D call TRBD1 (6 bases). With 6 bases removed from V and 0 bases from J, the gap between germline ends came to 12 bases. The CDR3 covers 15 residues. Germline loops: CDR1 MNHEY, CDR2 SMNVEV (reference sequence). Here the CDR3 DNA reads TGTGCCAGCAGAATTACAGGGTATAGCAATCAGCCCCAGCATTTT. This translates into CASRITGYSNQPQHF.